The present entry profiles one T cell receptor beta chain with its context. Its antigen remains unidentified. Depth targeted 1 in 200,000 to 1 in 1 million T cells, averaging 10x coverage per clonotype. Profiling relied on immunoSEQ multiplex PCR, and the TCRdb table lists in-frame clones only, not all of them. This sample has 100,000 to 150,000 clones, with approximately 85% found just once. This sample stems from a study of cytotoxic CD8 clonotypes in ibrutinib-treated CLL. Across the study: The authors obtained response samples at a median of approximately 12 months of treatment, range 6 to 36.

Findings and caveats of the study: Clonotypes that were public were uncommon, and they contracted or stayed stable on treatment. Sustained-remission patients were sampled at different times than progressing patients were.

The starting material was PBMCs, obtained after 24 months of ibrutinib treatment. The receptor's source is a human donor with chronic lymphocytic leukemia.

CDR3 bases: TGTGCCAGCAGTTACTTTACTAGCGGGAGAAGGGGTGAGCAGTTCTTC. Its translation: CASSYFTSGRRGEQFF. The rearrangement uses TRBV6-6 and TRBJ2-1; 11 bases match TRBD2. V lost 1 base, J lost 9 bases, and 8 bases stayed unmatched. Germline CDR1 MNHNY, CDR2 SVGAGI (reference sequence). The CDR3 covers 16 residues.